This T cell receptor beta chain was observed in a study of blood T cell repertoires in COVID-19. As for the study in general: From the United States, Italy and Spain came samples of acute and convalescent COVID-19. PBMCs, B-cell-depleted T cells, or T cells provided the cDNA or gDNA that made up the material.

Only in-frame clones appear in the TCRdb table, and some are missing; sequencing was by immunoSEQ multiplex PCR. The sample records 200,000 or so clones, 65% to 85% being singletons. Per the germline V gene, CDR1 is KGHSH and CDR2 is LQKENI. V lost 0 bases and J lost 5; bases outside the gene matches: 8. The CDR3 covers 16 residues. Participants were placed into cohorts based on the clinical history they reported. The receptor was isolated from a man aged 35 to 55 who had recovered from COVID-19. Sequenced input: PBMCs or T cells enriched from blood (not recorded which). The V call is TRBV18, the J call TRBJ2-7; TRBD1 matches 9 bases. CDR3: CASSPPNRDRADEQYF. Here the CDR3 DNA reads TGTGCCAGCTCACCACCTAACCGGGACAGGGCGGACGAGCAGTACTTC.